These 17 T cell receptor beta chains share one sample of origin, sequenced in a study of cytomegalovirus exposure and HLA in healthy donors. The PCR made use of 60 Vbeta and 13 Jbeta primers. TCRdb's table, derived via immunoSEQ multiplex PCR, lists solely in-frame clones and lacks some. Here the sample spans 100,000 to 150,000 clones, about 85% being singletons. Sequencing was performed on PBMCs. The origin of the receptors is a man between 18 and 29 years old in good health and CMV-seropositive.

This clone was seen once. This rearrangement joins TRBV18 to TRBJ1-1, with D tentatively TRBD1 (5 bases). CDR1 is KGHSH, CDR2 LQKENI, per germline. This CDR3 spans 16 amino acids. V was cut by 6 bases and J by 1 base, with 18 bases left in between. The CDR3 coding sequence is TGTGCCAGCTCTCCGCCCTTGGGGCAGGGGAACACTGAAGCTTTCTTT. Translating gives CASSPPLGQGNTEAFF.

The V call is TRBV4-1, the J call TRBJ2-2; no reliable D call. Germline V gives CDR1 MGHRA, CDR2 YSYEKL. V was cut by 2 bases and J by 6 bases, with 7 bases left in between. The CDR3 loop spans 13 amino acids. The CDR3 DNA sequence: TGCGCCAGCAGCCAATCTAGAGCCGGGGAGCTGTTTTTT. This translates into CASSQSRAGELFF.

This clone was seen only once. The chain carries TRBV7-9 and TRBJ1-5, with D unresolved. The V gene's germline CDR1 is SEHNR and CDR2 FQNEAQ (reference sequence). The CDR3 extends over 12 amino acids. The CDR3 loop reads CSGSLPFQPQHF. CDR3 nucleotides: TGTTCCGGCAGCTTACCTTTTCAGCCCCAGCATTTT.

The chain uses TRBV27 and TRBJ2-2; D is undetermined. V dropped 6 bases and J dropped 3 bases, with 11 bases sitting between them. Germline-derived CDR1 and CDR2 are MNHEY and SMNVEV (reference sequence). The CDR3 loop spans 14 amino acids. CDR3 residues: CASRGQSDTGELFF. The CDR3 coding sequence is TGTGCCAGCAGGGGCCAGAGTGACACCGGGGAGCTGTTTTTT.

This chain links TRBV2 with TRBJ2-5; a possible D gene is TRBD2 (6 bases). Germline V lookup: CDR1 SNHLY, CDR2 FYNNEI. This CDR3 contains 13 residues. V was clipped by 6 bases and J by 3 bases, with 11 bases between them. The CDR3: CASSRDLEETQYF. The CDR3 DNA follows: TGTGCCAGCAGCCGGGACTTGGAAGAGACCCAGTACTTC.

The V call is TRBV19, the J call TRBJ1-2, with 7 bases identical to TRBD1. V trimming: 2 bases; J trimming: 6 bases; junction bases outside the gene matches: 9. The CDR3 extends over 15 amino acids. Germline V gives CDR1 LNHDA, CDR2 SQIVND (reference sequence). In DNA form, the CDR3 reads TGTGCCAGTAGTATAAAAAACAGGGGAGGCGATGGCTACACCTTC. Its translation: CASSIKNRGGDGYTF.

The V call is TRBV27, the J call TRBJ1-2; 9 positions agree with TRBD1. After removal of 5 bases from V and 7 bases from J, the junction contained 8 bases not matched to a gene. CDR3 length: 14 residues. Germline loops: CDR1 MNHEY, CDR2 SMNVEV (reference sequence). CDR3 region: CASSLMGQGSGYTF. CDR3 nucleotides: TGTGCCAGCAGTCTTATGGGACAGGGCAGTGGCTACACCTTC.

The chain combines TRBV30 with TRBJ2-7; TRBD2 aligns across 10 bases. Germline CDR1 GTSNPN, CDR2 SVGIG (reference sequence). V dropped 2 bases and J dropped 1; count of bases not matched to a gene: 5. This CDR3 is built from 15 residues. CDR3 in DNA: TGTGCCTGGAGTCCAGCGGGAGGGTTGTCCTACGAGCAGTACTTC. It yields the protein CAWSPAGGLSYEQYF.

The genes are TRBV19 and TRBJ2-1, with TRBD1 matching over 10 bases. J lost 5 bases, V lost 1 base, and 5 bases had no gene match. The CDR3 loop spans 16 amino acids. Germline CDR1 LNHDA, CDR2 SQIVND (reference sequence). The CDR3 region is CASSIAGTGVHNEQFF. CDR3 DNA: TGTGCCAGTAGTATAGCCGGGACAGGGGTTCACAATGAGCAGTTCTTC.

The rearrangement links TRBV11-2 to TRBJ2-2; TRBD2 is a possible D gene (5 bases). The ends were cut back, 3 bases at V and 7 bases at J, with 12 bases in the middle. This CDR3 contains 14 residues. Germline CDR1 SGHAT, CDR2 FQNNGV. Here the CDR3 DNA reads TGTGCCAGCAGCTTTAACTCCCGGGGCGGGGAGCTGTTTTTT. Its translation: CASSFNSRGGELFF.

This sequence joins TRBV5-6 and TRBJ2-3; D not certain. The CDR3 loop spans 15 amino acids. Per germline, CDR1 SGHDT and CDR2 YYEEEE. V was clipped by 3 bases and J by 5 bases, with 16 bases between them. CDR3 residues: CASSSSGEVGDTQYF. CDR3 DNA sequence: TGTGCCAGCAGCTCATCGGGTGAGGTTGGAGATACGCAGTATTTT.

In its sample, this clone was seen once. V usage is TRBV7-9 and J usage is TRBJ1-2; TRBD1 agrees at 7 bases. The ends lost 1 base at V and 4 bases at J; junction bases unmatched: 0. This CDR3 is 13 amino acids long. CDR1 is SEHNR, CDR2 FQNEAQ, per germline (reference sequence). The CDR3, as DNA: TGTGCCAGCAGCTTAGGGGACAGCTATGGCTACACCTTC. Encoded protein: CASSLGDSYGYTF.

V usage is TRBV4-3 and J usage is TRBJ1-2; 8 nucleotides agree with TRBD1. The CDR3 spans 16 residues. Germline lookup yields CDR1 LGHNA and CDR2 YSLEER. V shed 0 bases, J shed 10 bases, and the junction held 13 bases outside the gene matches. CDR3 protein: CASSQDFRDRSLDYTF. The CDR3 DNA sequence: TGCGCCAGCAGCCAAGATTTCCGGGACAGGAGCCTTGACTACACCTTC.

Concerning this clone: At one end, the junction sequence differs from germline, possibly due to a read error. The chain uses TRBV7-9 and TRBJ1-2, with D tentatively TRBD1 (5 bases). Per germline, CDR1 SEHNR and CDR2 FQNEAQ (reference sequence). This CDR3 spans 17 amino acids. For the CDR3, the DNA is TGTTCCAGCAGCCGATATTTGTCCCCGCCCCAGGGCTATGGCTACACCTTC. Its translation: CSSSRYLSPPQGYGYTF.

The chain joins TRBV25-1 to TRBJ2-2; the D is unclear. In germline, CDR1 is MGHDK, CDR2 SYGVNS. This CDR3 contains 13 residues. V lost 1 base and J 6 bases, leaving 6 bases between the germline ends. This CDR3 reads CASSEFSAGELFF. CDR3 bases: TGTGCCAGCAGTGAATTTTCCGCCGGGGAGCTGTTTTTT.

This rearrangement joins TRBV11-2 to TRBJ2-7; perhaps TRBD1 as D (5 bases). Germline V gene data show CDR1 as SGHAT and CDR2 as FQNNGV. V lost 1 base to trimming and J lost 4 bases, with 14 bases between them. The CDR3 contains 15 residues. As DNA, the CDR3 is TGTGCCAGCAGCTTAGTACCAGGGTCGTCGTACGAGCAGTACTTC. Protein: CASSLVPGSSYEQYF.

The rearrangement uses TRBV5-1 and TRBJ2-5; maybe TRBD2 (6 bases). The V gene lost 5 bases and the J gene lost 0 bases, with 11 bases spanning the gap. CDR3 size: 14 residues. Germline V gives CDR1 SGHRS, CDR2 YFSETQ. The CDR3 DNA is TGCGCCAGCAGAAATAGCGGAAACCAAGAGACCCAGTACTTC. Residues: CASRNSGNQETQYF.